Listed below are T cell receptor beta chains from one sample, sequenced in a study of blood T cell repertoires in COVID-19. Repertoires were generated with immunoSEQ multiplex PCR, while TCRdb's copy carries only in-frame clones and drops some. The data show nearly 250,000 clones, over 80% seen once. The sequenced material came from PBMCs or T cells enriched from blood (not recorded which). The receptors were sampled from a man aged 45-65 years who had been exposed to COVID-19. The CDR3 runs from the conserved cysteine through the conserved F or W. A D gene is named only where the DNA matches it firmly. Clone size is given for some rows only: seen once, a few or many times, or a class if the clone is expanded.

size | J | D | V | DNA | CDR3
NA | TRBJ2-5 | TRBD1 | TRBV18 | TGTGCCAGCTCATCGGGACAGCAAGAGACCCAGTACTTC | CASSSGQQETQYF
once | TRBJ2-1 | NA | TRBV4-1 | TGCGCCAGCAGCCAAGCGGGGGAGAACAATGAGCAGTTCTTC | CASSQAGENNEQFF
NA | TRBJ2-1 | NA | TRBV10-3 | TGTGCCACCTTAGACTCAGCGGGGACACTCTCCTACAATGAGCAGTTCTTC | CATLDSAGTLSYNEQFF
NA | TRBJ2-4 | NA | TRBV13 | TGTGCCAGCAGCTTATCCCAGGGAAACATTCAGTACTTC | CASSLSQGNIQYF
once | TRBJ1-5 | NA | TRBV28 | TGTGCCAGCAGGTTCCGTGTTAGCAATCAGCCCCAGCATTTT | CASRFRVSNQPQHF
NA | TRBJ2-5 | TRBD1 | TRBV4-1 | TGCGCCAGCAGCCAAACAGGGGGCGTTATGAAGACCCAGTACTTC | CASSQTGGVMKTQYF
NA | TRBJ1-1 | TRBD1 | TRBV7-9 | TGTGCCAGCAGCTTAGTGGGACAGGGGTACCCCACTGAAGCTTTCTTT | CASSLVGQGYPTEAFF
NA | TRBJ1-3 | NA | TRBV7-9 | TGTGCCAGCAGCTTAGCTCGACAGCTGAGCTCTGGAAACACCATATATTTT | CASSLARQLSSGNTIYF
few | TRBJ1-5 | NA | TRBV10-3 | TGTGCCATCAGTGGAGGGGGGCCCCAGCATTTT | CAISGGGPQHF
NA | TRBJ1-6 | NA | TRBV6-5 | TGTGCCAGCAGCCAGGACATTTATAATTCACCCCTCCACTTT | CASSQDIYNSPLHF
many | TRBJ1-2 | NA | TRBV28 | TGTGCCAGCAGACTAAACTATGGCTACACCTTC | CASRLNYGYTF
NA | TRBJ2-1 | NA | TRBV11-3 | TGTGCCAGCAGCTTACTAGCGAGATTGGGCAACAATGAGCAGTTCTTC | CASSLLARLGNNEQFF
NA | TRBJ2-1 | TRBD1 | TRBV10-3 | TGTGCCACCGACAGGGGCCTCTCCTACAATGAGCAGTTCTTC | CATDRGLSYNEQFF
NA | TRBJ1-2 | TRBD1 | TRBV28 | TGTGCCAGCAGTTTTCCACAGGGGGCGTCGGGCTACACCTTC | CASSFPQGASGYTF
NA | TRBJ1-3 | NA | TRBV7-8 | TGTGCCAGCAGCGAGTGGACATCTGGAAACACCATATATTTT | CASSEWTSGNTIYF
NA | TRBJ1-1 | NA | TRBV24-1 | TGTGCCACCAGTGATTCAGGGATGGGCGCTTTCTTT | CATSDSGMGAFF
NA | TRBJ1-1 | NA | TRBV21-1 | TGTGCCAGCGTACCGGACAGGGTGAACACTGAAGCTTTCTTT | CASVPDRVNTEAFF
NA | TRBJ2-1 | TRBD2 | TRBV7-2 | TGTGCCAGCAGCTTCATGGGGGAGGGCCGCAATGAGCAGTTCTTC | CASSFMGEGRNEQFF
once | TRBJ1-5 | NA | TRBV18 | TGTGCCAGCTCTAGGTCGACTCCGAATAGCAATCAGCCCCAGCATTTT | CASSRSTPNSNQPQHF
NA | TRBJ1-2 | NA | TRBV7-9 | TGTGCCAGCAGATCCCCCGGGACAACCTATGGCTACACCTTC | CASRSPGTTYGYTF
NA | TRBJ1-5 | NA | TRBV20-1 | TGCAGTGCTAGTAGGAGGGCTCAGCCCCAGCATTTT | CSASRRAQPQHF
NA | TRBJ1-5 | NA | TRBV19 | TGTGCCAGTAGCCTACTTACTCAGGGGTACAATCAGCCCCAGCATTTT | CASSLLTQGYNQPQHF
NA | TRBJ1-5 | NA | TRBV28 | TGTGCCAGCAGTTTAAGGTGGGGGGGAGGCAATCAGCCCCAGCATTTT | CASSLRWGGGNQPQHF
NA | TRBJ2-5 | NA | TRBV28 | TGTGCCAGCCTATACCAGGGGCGAGGAGAGACCCAGTACTTC | CASLYQGRGETQYF
once | TRBJ2-1 | TRBD2 | TRBV18 | TGTGCCAGCTCACCTCCGGGGAGCGGGAGGACCTATGAGCAGTTCTTC | CASSPPGSGRTYEQFF
NA | TRBJ1-5 | NA | TRBV28 | TGTGCCAGCAGCCCTGACAGGAAAGATCAGCCCCAGCATTTT | CASSPDRKDQPQHF
NA | TRBJ1-1 | NA | TRBV7-9 | TGTGCCAGCAGCTTAACAGGGCACACTTATGAAGCTTTCTTT | CASSLTGHTYEAFF
NA | TRBJ2-1 | NA | TRBV5-1 | TGCGCCAGCAGCGCCGGGCGGGGCAGCTCCTACAATGAGCAGTTCTTC | CASSAGRGSSYNEQFF
many | TRBJ1-4 | TRBD1 | TRBV5-1 | TGCGCCAGCAGCCCACAGGGGATATTTGAAAAACTGTTTTTT | CASSPQGIFEKLFF
NA | TRBJ2-1 | TRBD2 | TRBV3-1/TRBV3-2 | TGTGCCAGCAGCCACGGACTAGCGGGAGTTTGGGATGAGCAGTTCTTC | CASSHGLAGVWDEQFF
NA | TRBJ2-1 | TRBD2 | TRBV19 | TGTGCCAGTAGTGGTAGCGGGTACAATGAGCAGTTCTTC | CASSGSGYNEQFF
once | TRBJ2-3 | TRBD2 | TRBV5-4 | TGTGCCAGCAGCCTGGGACTAGCGGGGACAGATACGCAGTATTTT | CASSLGLAGTDTQYF
NA | TRBJ2-5 | TRBD2 | TRBV7-9 | TGTGCCAGCAGCCCCCTAGCGGGAGGGCTACGGGAGACCCAGTACTTC | CASSPLAGGLRETQYF
NA | TRBJ1-5 | NA | TRBV28 | TGTGCCAGCAGCACGCGGAACACCGGGGAGCCCCAGCATTTT | CASSTRNTGEPQHF
NA | TRBJ2-6 | NA | TRBV5-6 | TGTGCCAGCAGCCAACTGCCTGGGGCCAACGTCCTGACTTTC | CASSQLPGANVLTF
NA | TRBJ1-5 | TRBD1 | TRBV18 | TGTGCCAGCTCACCAGCCGGGACAGGGGCCGGTCAGCCCCAGCATTTT | CASSPAGTGAGQPQHF
many | TRBJ1-2 | TRBD1 | TRBV5-1 | TGCGCCAGCAGATCCGGGACAGGGATTTATGGCTACACCTTC | CASRSGTGIYGYTF
NA | TRBJ1-1 | NA | TRBV5-1 | TGCGCCAGCAGCTTGAGGTCGGAGCTTGAAGCTTTCTTT | CASSLRSELEAFF
NA | TRBJ1-1 | NA | TRBV30 | TGTGCCTGGAGCTACAGTGAGAACACTGAAGCTTTCTTT | CAWSYSENTEAFF
NA | TRBJ1-2 | NA | TRBV19 | TGTGCCAGTAGTATGACAGATAACTATGGCTACACCTTC | CASSMTDNYGYTF
NA | TRBJ2-5 | TRBD2 | TRBV7-2 | TGTGCCAGCAGCGATACTAGCGGGGGACAAGAGACCCAGTACTTC | CASSDTSGGQETQYF
NA | TRBJ1-6 | NA | TRBV7-9 | TGTGCCAGCAGCTCAACAGGGTGGACTTCACCCCTCCACTTT | CASSSTGWTSPLHF
NA | TRBJ2-1 | TRBD1 | TRBV18 | TGTGCCAGCTCACCAGACAGGGTCGTCCATGAGCAGTTCTTC | CASSPDRVVHEQFF
once | TRBJ1-2 | NA | TRBV18 | TGTGCCAGCTCACCACTTCAGAACAACGGCTACACCTTC | CASSPLQNNGYTF
NA | TRBJ1-4 | NA | TRBV10-3 | TGTGCCATCAGTGACCAGGGTAGGGGGGGCGAACTGTTTTTT | CAISDQGRGGELFF
few | TRBJ1-2 | NA | TRBV7-9 | TGTGCCAGCAGCTTAGGAGGGGGATCCAACCATGGCTACACCTTC | CASSLGGGSNHGYTF
NA | TRBJ2-3 | NA | TRBV3-1/TRBV3-2 | TGTGCCAGCAGCCAAGGAACTACCAAGCAGTATTTT | CASSQGTTKQYF
NA | TRBJ2-3 | TRBD1 | TRBV7-2 | TGTGCCAGCAGCTTAGCGATGACAGGGGGTCGGGCAGATACGCAGTATTTT | CASSLAMTGGRADTQYF
NA | TRBJ1-1 | NA | TRBV2 | TGTGCCAGCAGTACCCTAAGGGGGGGAACTGAAGCTTTCTTT | CASSTLRGGTEAFF
NA | TRBJ1-4 | TRBD1 | TRBV28 | TGTGCCAGCAGTTTATCGAGGACAGGGGATGAAAAACTGTTTTTT | CASSLSRTGDEKLFF
NA | TRBJ2-2 | TRBD1 | TRBV18 | TGTGCCAGCTCACCGCGACAGGGCTTCGGGGAGCTGTTTTTT | CASSPRQGFGELFF
NA | TRBJ1-2 | TRBD1 | TRBV29-1 | TGCAGCGTTGAAGGTAGACAGGGGATGGGTGGCTACACCTTC | CSVEGRQGMGGYTF
NA | TRBJ1-1 | TRBD1 | TRBV5-1 | TGCGCCAGCAGCCCGGGACAGTATACTGAAGCTTTCTTT | CASSPGQYTEAFF
NA | TRBJ1-6 | NA | TRBV27 | TGTGCCAGCAGCCTAGGGGGTAATTCACCCCTCCACTTT | CASSLGGNSPLHF
NA | TRBJ2-7 | NA | TRBV7-6 | TGTGCCAGCAGCCAGTACTACGAGCAGTACTTC | CASSQYYEQYF
NA | TRBJ1-2 | NA | TRBV5-6 | TGTGCCAGCAGCTTGAGTGTCACAGACGTCTATGGCTACACCTTC | CASSLSVTDVYGYTF
NA | TRBJ1-1 | TRBD1 | TRBV5-4 | TGTGCCAGCAGCCAAGACAGGGGCCAGCTCACTGAAGCTTTCTTT | CASSQDRGQLTEAFF